One sample yielded the 15 T cell receptor beta chains listed below, sequenced in a study of blood T cell repertoires in COVID-19. TCRdb's table, derived via immunoSEQ multiplex PCR, lists solely in-frame clones and lacks some. This table holds around 310,000 clones, approximately 89% found once. The material sequenced was PBMCs or T cells enriched from blood (not recorded which). The receptors shown here come from a woman aged 30 to 39 who had recovered from COVID-19.

The chain couples TRBV25-1 to TRBJ1-4; no reliable D call. Between the trimmed V and J ends, which lost 1 base and 5 bases, there was a span of 11 bases. Germline loops: CDR1 MGHDK, CDR2 SYGVNS. The CDR3 consists of 15 residues. The chain's CDR3 is CASSESGGKNEKLFF. CDR3 sequence (DNA): TGTGCCAGCAGTGAATCAGGAGGGAAGAATGAAAAACTGTTTTTT.

The chain has TRBV7-2 and TRBJ1-2; D unclear. V lost 7 bases and J lost 4, with 16 bases in between. CDR3 size: 14 residues. In germline, CDR1 is SGHTA, CDR2 FQGNSA. For the CDR3, the DNA is TGTGCCAGCACCCCGGGTCCCCAGTTCTATGGCTACACCTTC. It translates to CASTPGPQFYGYTF. Full variable domain (remainder filled in from reference TRBV7-2 and TRBJ1-2): GAGVSQSPSNKVTEKGKDVELRCDPISGHTALYWYRQSLGQGLEFLIYFQGNSAPDKSGLPSDRFSAERTGGSVSTLTIQRTQQEDSAVYLCASTPGPQFYGYTFGSGTRLTVV.

The count of this clone is one. This sequence joins TRBV6-2 or TRBV6-3 and TRBJ1-5; TRBD1 aligns across 8 bases. In germline, CDR1 is MNHEY, CDR2 SVGEGT. The CDR3 contains 16 residues. V shed 5 bases and J 0 bases; nucleotides not matched to a gene: 6. The CDR3 DNA is TGTGCCAGCAGTCGGACAGGGCGGAATAGCAATCAGCCCCAGCATTTT. It yields the protein CASSRTGRNSNQPQHF.

The chain uses TRBV15 and TRBJ2-1; 8 bases agree with TRBD1. The CDR3 runs 15 residues. The V segment lost 0 bases and the J segment 6 bases; nucleotides outside the gene matches: 4. Germline V gene lookup returns CDR1 LNHNV and CDR2 YYDKDF (reference sequence). CDR3 region: CATSRDAGGLNEQFF. The CDR3 DNA reads as TGTGCCACCAGCAGAGACGCAGGGGGCCTCAATGAGCAGTTCTTC.

The V call is TRBV30, the J call TRBJ1-4; a weak D match, TRBD1 (5 bases). Trimming cost V 1 base and J 4 bases, with 7 bases left between them. The CDR3 is 13 residues long. Per germline, CDR1 GTSNPN and CDR2 SVGIG (reference sequence). This CDR3 reads CAWSGQYNEKLFF. CDR3 nucleotides: TGTGCCTGGAGTGGACAGTATAATGAAAAACTGTTTTTT.

The rearrangement uses TRBV5-4 and TRBJ1-3, with 8 bases aligning to TRBD1. Germline trimming cut 4 bases from V and 3 bases from J; bases unmatched to any gene: 6. Germline CDR1 SGHNT, CDR2 YYREEE (reference sequence). This CDR3 has 15 residues. This CDR3 reads CASSVLTGGGNTIYF. Here the CDR3 DNA reads TGTGCCAGCAGCGTATTAACAGGGGGTGGAAACACCATATATTTT.

This clone was seen only once. The CDR3 region is CASSFRSYYEQYF. The CDR3, as DNA: TGTGCCAGCAGCTTTCGCAGTTACTACGAGCAGTACTTC. The rearrangement links TRBV7-9 to TRBJ2-7, with D unresolved. Trimming removed 3 bases from V and 3 bases from J, with 9 bases in between. The CDR3 has 13 amino acids. Germline V lookup: CDR1 SEHNR, CDR2 FQNEAQ (reference sequence).

The chain joins TRBV5-1 to TRBJ1-5; maybe TRBD1 (6 bases). Trimming removed 4 bases at V and 2 bases at J, with 19 bases between. There are 17 residues in the CDR3. The germline CDR1 and CDR2 sequences are SGHRS and YFSETQ. The CDR3 protein is CASSLRVQGKGNQPQHF. Here the CDR3 DNA reads TGCGCCAGCAGCCTAAGGGTACAGGGTAAGGGCAATCAGCCCCAGCATTTT.

V and J are TRBV5-6 and TRBJ1-2, with 8 bases matching TRBD1. After removal of 2 bases from V and 0 bases from J, the junction contained 0 bases not matched to a gene. CDR3 size: 14 residues. Germline V gene data show CDR1 as SGHDT and CDR2 as YYEEEE. In DNA, the CDR3 is TGTGCCAGCAGCTTACAGGGGGCTAACTATGGCTACACCTTC. It yields the protein CASSLQGANYGYTF.

This clone was seen just once. This rearrangement joins TRBV6-4 to TRBJ2-1; weak D call: TRBD2 (6 bases). The CDR3 consists of 14 residues. V gave up 7 bases and J gave up 2 bases, with 12 bases separating them. Germline lookup yields CDR1 MRHNA and CDR2 SNTAGT. In nucleotides, the CDR3 is TGTGCCAGCAAACCGGGGGAGGCCTACAATGAGCAGTTCTTC. Encoded protein: CASKPGEAYNEQFF.

The chain is built from TRBV5-6 and TRBJ2-7; no firm D call. CDR3 length equals 11 residues. Trimming stripped 0 bases from V and 6 bases from J, with 4 bases between. Germline V gives CDR1 SGHDT, CDR2 YYEEEE. For the CDR3, the DNA is TGTGCCAGCAGCTTGGGTCGCGAGCAGTACTTC. As protein: CASSLGREQYF.

The rearrangement joins TRBV2 to TRBJ1-2; 9 nucleotides match TRBD1. V lost 7 bases to trimming and J lost 7 bases; unmatched junction nucleotides: 13. Per germline, CDR1 SNHLY and CDR2 FYNNEI. The CDR3 has 15 amino acids. CDR3 DNA: TGTGCCAGCACCTTCGAACTACAGGGGGCGCTTGGCTACACCTTC. It encodes CASTFELQGALGYTF.

The chain is built from TRBV15 and TRBJ1-5, with 9 nucleotides matching TRBD1. J gave up 4 bases and V 4 bases, and 2 bases lay outside the gene matches. The germline V gene encodes CDR1 LNHNV and CDR2 YYDKDF (reference sequence). The CDR3 runs 14 residues. The CDR3 DNA reads as TGTGCCACCAGCAAGGGACAGGGTAATCAGCCCCAGCATTTT. Translation: CATSKGQGNQPQHF.

V usage is TRBV6-1 and J usage is TRBJ2-7; 7 nucleotides match TRBD1. Germline trimming cut 3 bases from V and 0 bases from J; bases unmatched to any gene: 2. The CDR3 runs 14 residues. CDR1 and CDR2 from the germline V gene are MNHNS and SASEGT. CDR3 region: CASSDRDSSYEQYF. CDR3 coding DNA: TGTGCCAGCAGTGACCGGGACAGCTCCTACGAGCAGTACTTC.

The J gene is TRBJ2-7, the V gene TRBV7-2, with 7 bases aligning to TRBD2. Germline lookup yields CDR1 SGHTA and CDR2 FQGNSA. V gave up 0 bases and J gave up 3 bases; unmatched junction bases: 8. The CDR3 has 16 residues. The CDR3 sequence is CASSLASSGGNYEQYF. CDR3 DNA sequence: TGTGCCAGCAGCTTAGCTTCTAGCGGAGGTAACTACGAGCAGTACTTC.